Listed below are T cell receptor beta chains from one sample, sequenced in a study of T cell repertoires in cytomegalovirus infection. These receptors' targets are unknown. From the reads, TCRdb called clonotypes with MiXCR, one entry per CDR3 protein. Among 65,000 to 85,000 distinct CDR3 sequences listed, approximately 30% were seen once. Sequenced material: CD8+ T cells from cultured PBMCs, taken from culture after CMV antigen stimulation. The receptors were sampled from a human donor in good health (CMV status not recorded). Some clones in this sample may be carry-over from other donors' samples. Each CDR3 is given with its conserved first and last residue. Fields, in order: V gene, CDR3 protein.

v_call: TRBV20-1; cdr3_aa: CSAPIAGEGETQYF
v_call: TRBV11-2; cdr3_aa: CASRTPARLIYNEQFF
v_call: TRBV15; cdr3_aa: CATSRQDRGGAYEQYF
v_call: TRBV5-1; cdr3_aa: CASSLGGRAGGGETQYF
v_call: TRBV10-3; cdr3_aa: CAISDRETDEQYF
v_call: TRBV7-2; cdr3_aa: CASRASLSRQPQHF
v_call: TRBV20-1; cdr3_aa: CSAREIGTSLNEQFF
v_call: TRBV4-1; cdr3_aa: CASSHVTGSREQYF
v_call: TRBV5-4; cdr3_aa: CASRGLSSYEQYF
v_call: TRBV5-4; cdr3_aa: CASSLKGGTDTQYF
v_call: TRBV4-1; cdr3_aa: CASSQEGVPDNSPLHF
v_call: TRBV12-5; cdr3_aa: CASGLAPGGTNEKLFF
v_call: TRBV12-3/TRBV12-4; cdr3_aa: CASTLGDHSYEQYF
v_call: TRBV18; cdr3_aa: CASSPGQEYNEQFF
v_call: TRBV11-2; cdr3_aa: CASSSAGSASYEQYF
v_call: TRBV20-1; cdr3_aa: CSARDRLVTGGRDEQYF
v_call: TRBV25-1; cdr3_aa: CASSPETEGVTGELFF
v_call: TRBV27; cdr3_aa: CASRGQINQPQHF
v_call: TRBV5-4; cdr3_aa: CASSSLGEHRGDDYGYTF
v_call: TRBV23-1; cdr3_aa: CASSPELGHSNRYEQYF
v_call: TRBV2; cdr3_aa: CASSEATYYEQYF
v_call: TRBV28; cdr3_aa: CASSLFPYGQASHWEDTQYF
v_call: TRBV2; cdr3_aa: CASKREGATYEQYF
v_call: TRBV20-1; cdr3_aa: CSARALPPGLAGSSYNEQFF